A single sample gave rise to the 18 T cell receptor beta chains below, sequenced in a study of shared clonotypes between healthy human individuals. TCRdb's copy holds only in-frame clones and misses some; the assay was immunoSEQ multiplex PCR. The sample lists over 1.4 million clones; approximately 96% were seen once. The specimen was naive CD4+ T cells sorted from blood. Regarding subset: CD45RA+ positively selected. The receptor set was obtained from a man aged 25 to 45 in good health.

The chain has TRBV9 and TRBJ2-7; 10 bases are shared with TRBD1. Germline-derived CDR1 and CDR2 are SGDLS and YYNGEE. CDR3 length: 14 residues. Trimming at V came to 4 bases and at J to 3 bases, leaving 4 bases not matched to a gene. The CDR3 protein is CASSSWDRGYEQYF. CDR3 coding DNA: TGTGCCAGCAGCTCCTGGGACAGGGGCTACGAGCAGTACTTC. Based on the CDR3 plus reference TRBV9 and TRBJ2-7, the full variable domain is DSGVTQTPKHLITATGQRVTLRCSPRSGDLSVYWYQQSLDQGLQFLIQYYNGEERAKGNILERFSAQQFPDLHSELNLSSLELGDSALYFCASSSWDRGYEQYFGPGTRLTVT.

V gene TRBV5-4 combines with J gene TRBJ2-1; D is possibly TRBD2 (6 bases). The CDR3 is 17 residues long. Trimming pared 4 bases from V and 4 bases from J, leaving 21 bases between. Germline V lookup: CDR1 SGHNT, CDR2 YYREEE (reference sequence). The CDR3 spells CASSRPTVAEEYNEQFF. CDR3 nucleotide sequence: TGTGCCAGCAGCCGCCCCACCGTAGCGGAAGAATACAATGAGCAGTTCTTC.

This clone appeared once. Here the CDR3 DNA reads TGCGCCAGCAGTGGGCTGAGTGTTGAGCAGTACTTC. It is translated as CASSGLSVEQYF. This sequence joins TRBV10-1 and TRBJ2-7; D is unclear. The germline V gene encodes CDR1 WNHNN and CDR2 SYGVQD (reference sequence). CDR3 size: 12 residues. V was cut by 4 bases and J by 7 bases, with 11 bases left in between.

The CDR3 nucleotides are TGTGCCAGCAGCATTCCGGGACTAGGGAAAGATACGCAGTATTTT. Translation: CASSIPGLGKDTQYF. V is TRBV7-8 and J is TRBJ2-3, with 8 bases identical to TRBD2. This CDR3 spans 15 amino acids. Germline V gene sequence: CDR1 SGHVS, CDR2 FQNEAQ. The V segment lost 5 bases and the J segment 5 bases; nucleotides outside the gene matches: 9.

Here the CDR3 DNA reads TGTGCCAGCAGCCAAGGAAATCTAGCATTTGACCCCGGGGAGCTGTTTTTT. It yields the protein CASSQGNLAFDPGELFF. The rearrangement links TRBV14 to TRBJ2-2, with a weak D call TRBD2 (5 bases). CDR3 length equals 17 residues. V was pared by 1 base and J by 6 bases, with 18 bases between. Germline V gene sequence: CDR1 SGHDN, CDR2 FVKESK.

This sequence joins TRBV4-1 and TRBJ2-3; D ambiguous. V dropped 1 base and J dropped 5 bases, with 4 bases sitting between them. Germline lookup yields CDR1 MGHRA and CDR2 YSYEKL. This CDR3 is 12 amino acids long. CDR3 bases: TGCGCCAGCAGCCAAGTGGGAGATACGCAGTATTTT. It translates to CASSQVGDTQYF.

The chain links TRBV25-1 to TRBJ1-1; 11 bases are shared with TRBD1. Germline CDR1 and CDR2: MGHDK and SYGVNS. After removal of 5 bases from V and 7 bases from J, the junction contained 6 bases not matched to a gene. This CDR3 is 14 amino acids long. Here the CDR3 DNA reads TGTGCCAGCAGTCCCCGGACAGGGGGCTTTGAAGCTTTCTTT. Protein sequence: CASSPRTGGFEAFF.

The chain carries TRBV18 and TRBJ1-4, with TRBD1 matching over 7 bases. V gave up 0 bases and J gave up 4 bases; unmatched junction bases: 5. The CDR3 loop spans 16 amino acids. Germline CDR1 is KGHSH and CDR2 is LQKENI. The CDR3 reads CASSPPNRGDNEKLFF. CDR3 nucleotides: TGTGCCAGCTCACCACCTAACAGGGGAGATAATGAAAAACTGTTTTTT.

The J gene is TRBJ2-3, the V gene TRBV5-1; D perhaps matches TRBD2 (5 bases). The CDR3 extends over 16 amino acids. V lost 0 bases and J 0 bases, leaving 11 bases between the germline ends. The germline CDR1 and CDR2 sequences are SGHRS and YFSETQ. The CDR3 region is CASSLAAGLSTDTQYF. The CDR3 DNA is TGCGCCAGCAGCTTGGCCGCAGGACTTAGCACAGATACGCAGTATTTT.

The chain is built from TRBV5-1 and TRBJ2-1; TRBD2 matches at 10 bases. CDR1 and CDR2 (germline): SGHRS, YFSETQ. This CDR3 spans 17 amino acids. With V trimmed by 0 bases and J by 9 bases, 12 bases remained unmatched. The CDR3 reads CASSLAPSGSPPGEQFF. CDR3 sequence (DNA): TGCGCCAGCAGCTTGGCACCTAGCGGGAGCCCCCCTGGTGAGCAGTTCTTC.

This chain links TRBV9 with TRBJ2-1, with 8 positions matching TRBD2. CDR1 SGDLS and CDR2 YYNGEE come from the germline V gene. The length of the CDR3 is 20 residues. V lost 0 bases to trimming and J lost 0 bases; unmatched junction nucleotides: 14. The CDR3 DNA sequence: TGTGCCAGCAGCGTAGCAATCTGGGATAGCGGGACAAGCTCCTACAATGAGCAGTTCTTC. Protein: CASSVAIWDSGTSSYNEQFF.

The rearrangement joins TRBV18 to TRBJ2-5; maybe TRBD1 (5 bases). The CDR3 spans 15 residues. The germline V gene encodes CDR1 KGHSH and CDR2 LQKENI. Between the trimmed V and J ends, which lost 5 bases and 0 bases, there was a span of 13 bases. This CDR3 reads CASSYTGAYQETQYF. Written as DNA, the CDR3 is TGTGCCAGCTCATACACTGGGGCCTACCAAGAGACCCAGTACTTC.

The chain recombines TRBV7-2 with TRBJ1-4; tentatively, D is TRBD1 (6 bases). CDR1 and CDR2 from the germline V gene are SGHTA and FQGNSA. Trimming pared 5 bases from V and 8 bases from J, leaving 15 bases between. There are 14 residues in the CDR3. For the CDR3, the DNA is TGTGCCAGCAGCCCGAGGGGGGTGGAGGAAAAACTGTTTTTT. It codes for CASSPRGVEEKLFF.

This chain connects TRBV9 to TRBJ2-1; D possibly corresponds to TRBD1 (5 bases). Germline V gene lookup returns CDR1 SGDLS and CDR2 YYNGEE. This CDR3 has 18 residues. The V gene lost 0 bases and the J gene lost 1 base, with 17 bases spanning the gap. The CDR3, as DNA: TGTGCCAGCAGCGTAGCTACATGGACAAGAAATTCCTACAATGAGCAGTTCTTC. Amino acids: CASSVATWTRNSYNEQFF.

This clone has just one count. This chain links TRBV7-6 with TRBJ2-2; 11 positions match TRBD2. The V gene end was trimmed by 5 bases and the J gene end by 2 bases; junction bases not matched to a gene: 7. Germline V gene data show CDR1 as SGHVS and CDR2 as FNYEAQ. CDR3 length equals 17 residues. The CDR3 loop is CASSPGTSGFNTGELFF. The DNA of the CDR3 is TGTGCCAGCAGCCCCGGGACTAGCGGCTTCAACACCGGGGAGCTGTTTTTT.

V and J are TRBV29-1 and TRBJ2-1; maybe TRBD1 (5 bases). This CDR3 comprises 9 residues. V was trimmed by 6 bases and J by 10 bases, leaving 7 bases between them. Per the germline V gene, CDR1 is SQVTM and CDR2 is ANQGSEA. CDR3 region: CSVSGEQFF. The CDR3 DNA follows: TGCAGCGTCTCAGGGGAGCAGTTCTTC.

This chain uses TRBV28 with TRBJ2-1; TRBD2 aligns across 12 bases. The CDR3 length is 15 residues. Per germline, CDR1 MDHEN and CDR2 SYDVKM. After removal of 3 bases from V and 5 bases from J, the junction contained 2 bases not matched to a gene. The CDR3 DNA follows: TGTGCCAGCAGTTTTCGACTAGCGGGAGACAATGAGCAGTTCTTC. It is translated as CASSFRLAGDNEQFF. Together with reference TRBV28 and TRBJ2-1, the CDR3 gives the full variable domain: DVKVTQSSRYLVKRTGEKVFLECVQDMDHENMFWYRQDPGLGLRLIYFSYDVKMKEKGDIPEGYSVSREKKERFSLILESASTNQTSMYLCASSFRLAGDNEQFFGPGTRLTVL.

CDR3 DNA sequence: TGCGCCAGCAGCTCCCCCGGGACAGGGGATGGCTACACCTTC. Translating gives CASSSPGTGDGYTF. The V and J genes are TRBV5-1 and TRBJ1-2; 10 bases match TRBD1. The junction had 5 bases not matched to a gene; V was cut back by 3 bases and J by 6 bases. Germline CDR1 SGHRS, CDR2 YFSETQ. This CDR3 has 14 residues.